This T cell receptor beta chain was captured by sequencing in a study of T cell repertoires in cytomegalovirus infection. The CDR3 sequence is 13 residues long. V was cut by 5 bases and J by 8 bases, with 15 bases left in between. Looked up from germline, CDR1 is SEHNR and CDR2 is FQNEAQ (reference sequence). Study results and limitations: Based on cumulative public TCR beta family frequency, carriers of CMV plus the relevant HLA were identified.

TCRdb re-analysed the reads in MiXCR, keeping a single row per CDR3 protein. The table records about 900,000 distinct CDR3 sequences, around 31% of them present only once. This clonotype was detected only a few times. Antigen specificity is unknown. The chain is built from TRBV7-9 and TRBJ2-5; D not certain. Sequenced here: cultured CD8+ T cells from PBMCs, sampled from culture after CMV antigen stimulation. The TCR was taken from a human donor in good health (CMV status not recorded). Some clones in this sample may be carry-over from other donors' samples. CDR3: CASSHPFTGTQYF. The DNA of the CDR3 is TGTGCCAGCAGCCATCCTTTCACCGGTACCCAGTACTTC.